The 8 T cell receptor beta chains below all came from one sample that was sequenced in a study of blood T cell repertoires in COVID-19. Assay used: immunoSEQ multiplex PCR; TCRdb lists only in-frame clones, some missing. The table shows hundreds of thousands of clones, with around 83% occurring only once. Sequenced material: peripheral blood. These receptors came from a woman between 45 and 65 years old with acute or convalescent COVID-19.

The chain joins TRBV3-1 (or the pseudogene TRBV3-2) to TRBJ2-1; D is uncertain. In germline, CDR1 is LGHDT, CDR2 YNNKEL (reference sequence). V lost 1 base, J lost 8 bases, and 9 bases lay in between. The CDR3 contains 13 residues. CDR3 in amino acids: CASSQGAMDEQFF. CDR3 DNA: TGTGCCAGCAGCCAAGGGGCTATGGATGAGCAGTTCTTC.

J is TRBJ2-7 and V is TRBV7-3; the D gene is possibly TRBD2 (6 bases). In germline, CDR1 is SGHTA, CDR2 FQGTGA. The CDR3 is 15 residues long. The germline V and J ends were trimmed by 2 bases and 4 bases, with 15 bases remaining between them. CDR3 DNA sequence: TGTGCCAGCAGCTTAGACATCGGGAGTAGGTACGAGCAGTACTTC. It yields the protein CASSLDIGSRYEQYF. Full variable domain (remainder filled in from reference TRBV7-3 and TRBJ2-7): GAGVSQTPSNKVTEKGKYVELRCDPISGHTALYWYRQSLGQGPEFLIYFQGTGAADDSGLPNDRFFAVRPEGSVSTLKIQRTERGDSAVYLCASSLDIGSRYEQYFGPGTRLTVT.

The CDR3 spells CATSREGLSSYNEQFF. As DNA, the CDR3 is TGTGCCACCAGCAGAGAAGGACTTAGCTCCTACAATGAGCAGTTCTTC. The chain couples TRBV15 to TRBJ2-1, with D possibly being TRBD2 (5 bases). The ends were cut back, 0 bases at V and 0 bases at J, with 9 bases in the middle. The CDR3 contains 16 residues. Germline lookup yields CDR1 LNHNV and CDR2 YYDKDF (reference sequence).

The chain joins TRBV28 to TRBJ2-7; 7 bases fit TRBD2. This CDR3 is 15 amino acids long. Looked up from germline, CDR1 is MDHEN and CDR2 is SYDVKM. V shed 6 bases, J shed 3 bases, and the junction held 11 bases outside the gene matches. The CDR3 DNA is TGTGCCAGCAGCCAAGCGGCTAGCGGCCTCTACGAGCAGTACTTC. This gives the protein CASSQAASGLYEQYF.

The chain employs TRBV10-1 and TRBJ2-3; D is unresolved. The CDR3 length is 14 residues. Trimming took 0 bases from V and 8 from J, leaving 12 bases between them. CDR1 is WNHNN and CDR2 is SYGVQD in the germline V gene (reference sequence). CDR3 bases: TGCGCCAGCAGTGAGTCGAAAGCTCTTGGTACGCAGTATTTT. Translation gives CASSESKALGTQYF.

This sequence joins TRBV5-1 and TRBJ2-7; possible D gene TRBD1, 5 bases. Trimming cost V 3 bases and J 4 bases, with 11 bases left between them. Germline lookup yields CDR1 SGHRS and CDR2 YFSETQ. This CDR3 spans 13 amino acids. CDR3 DNA sequence: TGCGCCAGCAGCTCATCTACAGGTTACGAGCAGTACTTC. Its protein is CASSSSTGYEQYF.

V gene TRBV27 combines with J gene TRBJ2-1; 8 bases map to TRBD2. Germline V gene sequence: CDR1 MNHEY, CDR2 SMNVEV (reference sequence). The CDR3 extends over 16 amino acids. After removal of 7 bases from V and 3 bases from J, the junction contained 11 bases not matched to a gene. CDR3 in DNA: TGTGCCAGCAAGGGAGAAGCGGGAGTTGGCTACAATGAGCAGTTCTTC. This gives the protein CASKGEAGVGYNEQFF.

The V gene is TRBV28, the J gene TRBJ2-3; D is ambiguous. V was cut by 6 bases and J by 2 bases, with 12 bases left in between. CDR1 and CDR2 (germline): MDHEN, SYDVKM. CDR3 length: 14 amino acids. The CDR3: CASSPSHNTDTQYF. DNA of the CDR3: TGTGCCAGCAGCCCTAGTCATAACACAGATACGCAGTATTTT.